This T cell receptor (beta chain) was sequenced in a study of blood T cell repertoires in COVID-19. As for the study in general: T cells, B-cell-depleted T cells, or PBMCs provided the cDNA or gDNA that served as material.

The germline gives CDR1 MNHNS, CDR2 SASEGT. The CDR3 has 18 amino acids. Trimming left V 1 base short and J 8 bases short, with 24 bases between. Original data processing: Amplified reference gene primers provided the basis for estimating nucleated cell counts. Assay used: immunoSEQ multiplex PCR; TCRdb lists only in-frame clones, some missing. For V, J and clone size, that table is used; D and trimming come from the DNA. The table records 35,000 or so clones, more than 75% of them present only once. The specimen was peripheral blood. This sequence originates from a man in his 70s with acute or convalescent COVID-19. V is TRBV6-1 and J is TRBJ2-4; possible D gene TRBD2, 5 bases. CDR3: CASSEDLFGPGESDIQYF. DNA for the CDR3: TGTGCCAGCAGTGAAGATTTGTTCGGCCCCGGGGAATCCGACATTCAGTACTTC.